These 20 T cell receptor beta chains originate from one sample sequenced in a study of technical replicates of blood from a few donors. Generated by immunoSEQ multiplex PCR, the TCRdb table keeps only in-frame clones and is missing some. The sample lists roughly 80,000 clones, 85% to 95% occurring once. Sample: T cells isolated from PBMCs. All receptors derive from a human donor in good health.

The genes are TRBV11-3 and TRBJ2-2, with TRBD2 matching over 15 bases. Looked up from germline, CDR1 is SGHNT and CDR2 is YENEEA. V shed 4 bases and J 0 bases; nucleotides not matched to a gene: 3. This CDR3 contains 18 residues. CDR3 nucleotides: TGTGCCAGCAGCTGGGGACTAGCGGGAGGACCGAACACCGGGGAGCTGTTTTTT. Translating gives CASSWGLAGGPNTGELFF. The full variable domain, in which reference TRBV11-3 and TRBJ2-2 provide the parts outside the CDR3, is EAGVVQSPRYKIIEKKQPVAFWCNPISGHNTLYWYLQNLGQGPELLIRYENEEAVDDSQLPKDRFSAERLKGVDSTLKIQPAELGDSAVYLCASSWGLAGGPNTGELFFGEGSRLTVL.

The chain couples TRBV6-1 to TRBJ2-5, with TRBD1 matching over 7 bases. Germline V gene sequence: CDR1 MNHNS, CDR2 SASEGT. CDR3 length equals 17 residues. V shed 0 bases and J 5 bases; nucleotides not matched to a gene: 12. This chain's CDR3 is CASSEAPSYRGEETQYF. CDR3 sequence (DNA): TGTGCCAGCAGTGAAGCCCCGAGCTACAGGGGTGAGGAGACCCAGTACTTC.

The CDR3 DNA sequence: TGTGCCAGCAGCTTAGATTGGCCTTTCTCGCCGATTAGCACAGATACGCAGTATTTT. This gives the protein CASSLDWPFSPISTDTQYF. The V and J genes are TRBV11-2 and TRBJ2-3; D unresolved. With 0 bases removed from V and 0 bases from J, the gap between germline ends came to 19 bases. This CDR3 is 19 amino acids long. Germline V gives CDR1 SGHAT, CDR2 FQNNGV.

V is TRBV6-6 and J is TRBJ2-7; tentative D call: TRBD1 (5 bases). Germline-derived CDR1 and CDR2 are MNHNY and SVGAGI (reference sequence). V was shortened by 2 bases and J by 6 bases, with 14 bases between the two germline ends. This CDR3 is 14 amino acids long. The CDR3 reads CASSYISGSGEQYF. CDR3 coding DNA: TGTGCCAGCAGTTACATATCAGGGTCTGGCGAGCAGTACTTC.

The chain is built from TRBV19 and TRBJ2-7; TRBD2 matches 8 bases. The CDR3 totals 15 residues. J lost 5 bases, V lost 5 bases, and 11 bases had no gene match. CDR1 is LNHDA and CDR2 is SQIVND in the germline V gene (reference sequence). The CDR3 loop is CASSFGSGRNHEQYF. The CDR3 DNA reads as TGTGCCAGTAGTTTCGGAAGCGGGAGAAACCACGAGCAGTACTTC.

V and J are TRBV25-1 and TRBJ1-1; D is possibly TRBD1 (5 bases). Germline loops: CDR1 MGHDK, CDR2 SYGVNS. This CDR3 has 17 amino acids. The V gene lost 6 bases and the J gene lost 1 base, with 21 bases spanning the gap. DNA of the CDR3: TGTGCCAGCAGCGGCTTGGGGGGTGCAAGAACGAACACTGAAGCTTTCTTT. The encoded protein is CASSGLGGARTNTEAFF.

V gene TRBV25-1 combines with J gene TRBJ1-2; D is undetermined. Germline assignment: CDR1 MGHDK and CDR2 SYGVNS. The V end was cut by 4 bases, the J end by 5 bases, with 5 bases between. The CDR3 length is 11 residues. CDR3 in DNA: TGTGCCAGCAGTGCCGCGTATGGCTACACCTTC. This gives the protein CASSAAYGYTF.

The CDR3 region has the DNA TGTGCCAGCAGCTTAGGGGTAGGGGACATTCAGTACTTC. Translation gives CASSLGVGDIQYF. The chain joins TRBV7-8 to TRBJ2-4; tentative D call: TRBD1 (5 bases). Trimming cost V 1 base and J 8 bases, with 9 bases left between them. The CDR3 sequence is 13 residues long. CDR1 and CDR2 (germline): SGHVS, FQNEAQ.

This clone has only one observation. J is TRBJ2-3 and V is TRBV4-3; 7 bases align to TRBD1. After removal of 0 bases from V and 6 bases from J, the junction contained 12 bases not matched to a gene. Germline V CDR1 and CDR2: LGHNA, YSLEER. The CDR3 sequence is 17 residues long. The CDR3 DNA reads TGCGCCAGCAGCCAAGATTCCGGAAGGGGGCGCTTGGATACGCAGTATTTT. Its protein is CASSQDSGRGRLDTQYF.

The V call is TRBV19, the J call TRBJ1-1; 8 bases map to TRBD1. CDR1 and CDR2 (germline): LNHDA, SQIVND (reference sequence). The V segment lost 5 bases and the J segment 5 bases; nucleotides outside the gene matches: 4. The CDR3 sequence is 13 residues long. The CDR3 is CASSVDRETEAFF. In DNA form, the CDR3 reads TGTGCCAGTAGTGTGGACAGGGAAACTGAAGCTTTCTTT.

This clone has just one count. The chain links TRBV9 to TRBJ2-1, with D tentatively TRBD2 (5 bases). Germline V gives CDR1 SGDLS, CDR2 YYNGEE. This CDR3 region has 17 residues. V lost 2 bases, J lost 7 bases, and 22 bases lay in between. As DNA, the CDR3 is TGTGCCAGCAGCGTGTACCTTTCGGGAATGTTTCAAAATGAGCAGTTCTTC. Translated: CASSVYLSGMFQNEQFF.

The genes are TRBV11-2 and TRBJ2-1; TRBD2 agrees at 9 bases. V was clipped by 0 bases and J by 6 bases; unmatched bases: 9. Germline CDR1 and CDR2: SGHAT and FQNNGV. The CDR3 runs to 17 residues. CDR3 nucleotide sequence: TGTGCCAGCAGCTTAGATAGGTGGCGGGAGGGCCTCAATGAGCAGTTCTTC. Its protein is CASSLDRWREGLNEQFF. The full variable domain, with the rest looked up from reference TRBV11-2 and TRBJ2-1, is EAGVAQSPRYKIIEKRQSVAFWCNPISGHATLYWYQQILGQGPKLLIQFQNNGVVDDSQLPKDRFSAERLKGVDSTLKIQPAKLEDSAVYLCASSLDRWREGLNEQFFGPGTRLTVL.

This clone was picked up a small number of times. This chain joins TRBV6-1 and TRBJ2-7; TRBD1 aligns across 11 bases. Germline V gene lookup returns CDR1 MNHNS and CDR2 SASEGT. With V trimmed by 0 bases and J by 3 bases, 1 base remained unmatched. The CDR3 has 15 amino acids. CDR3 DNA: TGTGCCAGCAGTGAAGCGGGGACAGGGGGCTACGAGCAGTACTTC. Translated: CASSEAGTGGYEQYF.

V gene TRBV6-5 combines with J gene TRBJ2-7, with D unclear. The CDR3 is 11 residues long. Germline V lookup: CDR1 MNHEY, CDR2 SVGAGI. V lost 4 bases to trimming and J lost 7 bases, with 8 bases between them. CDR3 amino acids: CASSFAREQYF. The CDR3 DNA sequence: TGTGCCAGCAGTTTCGCGAGGGAGCAGTACTTC.

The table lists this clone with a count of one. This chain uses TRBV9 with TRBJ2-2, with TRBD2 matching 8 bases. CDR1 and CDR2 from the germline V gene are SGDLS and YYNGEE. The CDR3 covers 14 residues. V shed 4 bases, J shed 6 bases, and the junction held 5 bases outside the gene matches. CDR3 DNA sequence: TGTGCCAGCAGCCCGGGGGGGGGCTCCGGGGAGCTGTTTTTT. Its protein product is CASSPGGGSGELFF.

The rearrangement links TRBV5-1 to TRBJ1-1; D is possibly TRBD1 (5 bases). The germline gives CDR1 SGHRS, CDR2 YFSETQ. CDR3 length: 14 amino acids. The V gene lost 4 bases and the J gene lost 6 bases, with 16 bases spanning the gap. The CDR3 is CASSPPGGVAEAFF. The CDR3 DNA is TGCGCCAGCAGCCCCCCGGGGGGGGTGGCTGAAGCTTTCTTT.

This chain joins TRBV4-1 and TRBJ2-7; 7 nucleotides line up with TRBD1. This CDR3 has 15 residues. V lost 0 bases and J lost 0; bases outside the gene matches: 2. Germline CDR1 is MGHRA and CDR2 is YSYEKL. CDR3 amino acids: CASSQDGDSSYEQYF. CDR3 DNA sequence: TGCGCCAGCAGCCAAGATGGGGACAGCTCCTACGAGCAGTACTTC.

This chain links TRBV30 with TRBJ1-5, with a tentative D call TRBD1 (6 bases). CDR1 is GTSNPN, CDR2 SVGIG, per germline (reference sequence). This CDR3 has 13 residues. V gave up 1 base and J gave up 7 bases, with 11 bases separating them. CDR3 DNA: TGTGCCTGGAGTGGGGGGCTGGGACAGCCCCAGCATTTT. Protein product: CAWSGGLGQPQHF.

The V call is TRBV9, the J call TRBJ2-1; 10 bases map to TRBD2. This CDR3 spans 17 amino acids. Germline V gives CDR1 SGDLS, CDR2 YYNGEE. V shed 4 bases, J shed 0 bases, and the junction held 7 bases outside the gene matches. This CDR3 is CASSPSSGSPSYNEQFF. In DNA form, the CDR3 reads TGTGCCAGCAGCCCCTCTAGCGGGAGTCCCTCCTACAATGAGCAGTTCTTC.

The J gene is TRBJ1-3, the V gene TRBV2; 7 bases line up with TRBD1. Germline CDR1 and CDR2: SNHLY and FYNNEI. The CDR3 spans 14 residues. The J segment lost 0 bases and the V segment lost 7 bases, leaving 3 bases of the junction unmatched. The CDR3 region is CASIPGGSGNTIYF. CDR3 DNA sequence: TGTGCCAGCATTCCAGGGGGCTCTGGAAACACCATATATTTT.